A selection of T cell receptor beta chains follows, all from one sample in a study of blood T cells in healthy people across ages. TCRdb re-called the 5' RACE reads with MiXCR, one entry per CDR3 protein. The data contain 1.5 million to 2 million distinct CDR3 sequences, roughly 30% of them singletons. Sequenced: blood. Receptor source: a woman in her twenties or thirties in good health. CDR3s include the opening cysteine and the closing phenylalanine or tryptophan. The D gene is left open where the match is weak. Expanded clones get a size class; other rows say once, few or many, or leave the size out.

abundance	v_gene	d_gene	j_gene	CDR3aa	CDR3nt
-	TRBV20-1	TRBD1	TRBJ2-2	CAGGRGLTGELFF	TGCGCAGGGGGAAGGGGGCTTACCGGGGAGCTGTTTTTT
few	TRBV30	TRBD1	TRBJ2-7	CAWSVGGRANEQYF	TGTGCCTGGAGTGTAGGGGGCAGGGCTAACGAGCAGTACTTC
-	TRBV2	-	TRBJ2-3	CASGMGDTQYF	TGTGCCAGCGGGATGGGAGATACGCAGTATTTT
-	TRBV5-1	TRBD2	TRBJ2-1	CASSFTSGGPREQFF	TGCGCCAGCAGCTTTACTAGCGGGGGGCCCCGGGAGCAGTTCTTC
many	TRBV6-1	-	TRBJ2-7	CASSEATGRSYEQYF	TGTGCCAGCAGTGAAGCAACAGGGCGGTCCTACGAGCAGTACTTC
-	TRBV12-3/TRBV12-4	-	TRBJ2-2	CASRSGRHYTGELFF	TGTGCCAGCAGATCGGGACGGCACTACACCGGGGAGCTGTTTTTT
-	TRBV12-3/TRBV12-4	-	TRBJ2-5	CASSETWRDQETQYF	TGTGCCAGCAGTGAGACGTGGAGGGACCAAGAGACCCAGTACTTC
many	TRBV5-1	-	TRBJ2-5	CASKPLRDQETQYF	TGCGCCAGCAAACCGTTACGGGACCAAGAGACCCAGTACTTC
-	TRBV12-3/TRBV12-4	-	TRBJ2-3	CASTPGWADTQYF	TGTGCCAGCACCCCGGGGTGGGCAGATACGCAGTATTTT
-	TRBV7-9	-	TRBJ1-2	CASTFIGDGYTF	TGTGCCAGCACCTTCATCGGGGATGGCTACACCTTC
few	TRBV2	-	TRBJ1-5	CASSPGRQPSDQPQHF	TGTGCCAGCAGTCCAGGGAGACAGCCTTCTGATCAGCCCCAGCATTTT
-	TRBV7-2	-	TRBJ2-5	CASSVSGSTEQYF	TGTGCCAGCAGTGTGAGCGGGTCGACGGAGCAGTACTTC
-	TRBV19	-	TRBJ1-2	CASKTDYGYTF	TGTGCCAGCAAGACAGACTATGGCTACACCTTC
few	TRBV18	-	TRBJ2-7	CASSPGVLGEQYF	TGTGCCAGCTCACCAGGGGTATTGGGTGAGCAGTACTTC
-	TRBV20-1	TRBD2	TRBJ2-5	CSARASGKETQYF	TGCAGTGCTAGGGCTAGCGGGAAAGAGACCCAGTACTTC
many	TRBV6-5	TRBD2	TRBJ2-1	CASSKLAGGFNEQFF	TGTGCCAGCAGTAAACTAGCGGGAGGTTTTAATGAGCAGTTCTTC
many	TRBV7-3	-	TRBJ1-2	CASSLEPGVRGCTF	TGTGCCAGCAGCTTAGAGCCCGGGGTGAGGGGTTGCACCTTC
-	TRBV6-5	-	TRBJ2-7	CASSYSKGFADEQYF	TGTGCCAGCAGTTACTCGAAGGGGTTCGCAGACGAGCAGTACTTC
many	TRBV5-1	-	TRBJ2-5	CASSRWGDETQYF	TGCGCCAGCAGCCGGTGGGGGGACGAGACCCAGTACTTC
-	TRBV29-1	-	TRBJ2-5	CSVEEEGGDSQETQYF	TGCAGCGTTGAAGAAGAGGGTGGGGACTCTCAAGAGACCCAGTACTTC
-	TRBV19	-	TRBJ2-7	CASSTSTGYSYEQYF	TGTGCCAGTAGTACTTCGACAGGCTACTCCTACGAGCAGTACTTC
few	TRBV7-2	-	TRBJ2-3	CASSLVADGDTQYF	TGTGCCAGCAGCTTAGTTGCGGACGGGGATACGCAGTATTTT
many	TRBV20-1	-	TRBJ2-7	CSAGEPLVGNSYEQYF	TGCAGTGCTGGGGAGCCCCTCGTGGGGAACTCCTACGAGCAGTACTTC
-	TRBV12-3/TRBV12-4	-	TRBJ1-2	CAGSLAGSGYTF	TGTGCCGGCAGTTTAGCAGGGTCCGGCTACACCTTC
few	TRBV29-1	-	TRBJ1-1	CSVELGVNTEAFF	TGCAGCGTTGAATTGGGTGTGAACACTGAAGCTTTCTTT
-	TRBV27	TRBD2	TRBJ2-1	CASRRLAGREQFF	TGTGCCAGCAGAAGACTAGCGGGCCGGGAGCAGTTCTTC
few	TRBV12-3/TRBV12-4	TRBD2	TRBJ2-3	CTSSGNTRYF	TGTACCAGCAGCGGGAATACGCGGTATTTT
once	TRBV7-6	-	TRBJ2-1	CASSLASPYEQFF	TGTGCCAGCAGCTTAGCGTCACCCTACGAGCAGTTCTTC
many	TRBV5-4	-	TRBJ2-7	CASRGDGGEQYF	TGTGCCAGCAGGGGAGACGGCGGCGAGCAGTACTTC
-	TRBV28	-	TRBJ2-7	CASSLRNRNPEWEQYF	TGTGCCAGCAGTTTAAGGAACAGGAATCCGGAGTGGGAGCAGTACTTC
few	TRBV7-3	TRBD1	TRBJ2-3	CASSRNGQGTDTQYF	TGTGCCAGCAGCCGCAACGGACAGGGCACAGATACGCAGTATTTT
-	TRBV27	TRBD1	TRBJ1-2	CASRGDRGLGYTF	TGTGCCAGCAGAGGTGACAGGGGGCTTGGCTACACCTTC
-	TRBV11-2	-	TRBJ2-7	CASSLQRVSGEYPHEQYF	TGTGCCAGCAGCTTACAGCGGGTTTCAGGGGAGTATCCCCACGAGCAGTACTTC
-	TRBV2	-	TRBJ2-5	CAGSEGRPIAETQYF	TGTGCCGGCAGTGAAGGTCGACCAATCGCAGAGACCCAGTACTTC
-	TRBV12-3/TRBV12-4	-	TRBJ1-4	CASSFMDGNEKLFF	TGTGCCAGCAGTTTCATGGACGGTAATGAAAAACTGTTTTTT
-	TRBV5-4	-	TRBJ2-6	CASSAGISGANVLTF	TGTGCCAGCAGCGCAGGGATCTCTGGGGCCAACGTCCTGACTTTC
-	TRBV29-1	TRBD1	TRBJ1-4	CSARTGQGNEKLFF	TGCAGCGCACGGACAGGGCAGGGTAATGAAAAACTGTTTTTT
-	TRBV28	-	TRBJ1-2	CTSGKLRDKKHGYTF	TGTACCAGCGGAAAGCTCCGGGACAAAAAGCATGGCTACACCTTC
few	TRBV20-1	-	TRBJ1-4	CSASSRVTNEKLFF	TGCAGTGCTAGTTCCAGGGTTACTAATGAAAAACTGTTTTTT
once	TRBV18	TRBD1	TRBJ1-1	CASSPKDRDEAFF	TGTGCCAGCTCACCTAAAGACAGGGACGAAGCTTTCTTT
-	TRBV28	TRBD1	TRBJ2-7	CASETRTGVSSYEQYF	TGTGCCAGCGAGACCCGGACAGGGGTAAGCTCCTACGAGCAGTACTTC
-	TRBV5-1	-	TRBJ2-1	CASSLAFLDPRNEQFF	TGCGCCAGCAGCTTGGCCTTCCTAGACCCCCGCAATGAGCAGTTCTTC
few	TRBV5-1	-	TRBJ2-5	CASSLSGERQETQYF	TGCGCCAGCAGCTTGTCTGGGGAGCGACAAGAGACCCAGTACTTC
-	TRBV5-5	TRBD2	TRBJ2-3	CASLAGSGTDTRYF	TGTGCCAGCTTAGCGGGTTCGGGCACAGATACGCGGTATTTT
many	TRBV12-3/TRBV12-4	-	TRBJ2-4	CASNTDTIKNIQYF	TGTGCCAGCAACACGGACACCATTAAAAACATTCAGTACTTC
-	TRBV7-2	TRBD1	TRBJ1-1	CASSSSRQGAIWNAEAFF	TGTGCCAGCAGCTCCTCTAGACAGGGGGCGATTTGGAATGCTGAAGCTTTCTTT
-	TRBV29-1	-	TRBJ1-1	CSVERHRPNTEAFF	TGCAGCGTTGAACGGCACAGGCCGAACACTGAAGCTTTCTTT